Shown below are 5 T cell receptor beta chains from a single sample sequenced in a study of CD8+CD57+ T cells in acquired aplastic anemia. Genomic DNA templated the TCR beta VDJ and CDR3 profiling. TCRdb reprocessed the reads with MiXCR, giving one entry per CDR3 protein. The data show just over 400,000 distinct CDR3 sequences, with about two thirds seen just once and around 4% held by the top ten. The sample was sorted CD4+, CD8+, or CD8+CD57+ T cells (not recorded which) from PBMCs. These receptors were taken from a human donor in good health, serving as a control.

CDR3 sequence reads: CSASVLGSETQYF. For the CDR3, the DNA is TGCAGTGCTAGTGTTTTGGGGTCAGAGACCCAGTACTTC. The V gene is TRBV20-1, the J gene TRBJ2-5; D is undetermined. CDR1 DFQATT and CDR2 SNEGSKA come from the germline V gene (reference sequence). The CDR3 spans 13 residues. V gave up 3 bases and J gave up 4 bases, with 12 bases separating them.

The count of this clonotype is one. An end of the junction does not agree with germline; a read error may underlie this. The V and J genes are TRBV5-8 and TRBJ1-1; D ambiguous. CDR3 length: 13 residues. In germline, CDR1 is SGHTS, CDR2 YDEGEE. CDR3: CASSLEEDTEAFF. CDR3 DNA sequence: TGCGCCAGCAGCTTAGAGGAGGACACTGAAGCTTTCTTT.

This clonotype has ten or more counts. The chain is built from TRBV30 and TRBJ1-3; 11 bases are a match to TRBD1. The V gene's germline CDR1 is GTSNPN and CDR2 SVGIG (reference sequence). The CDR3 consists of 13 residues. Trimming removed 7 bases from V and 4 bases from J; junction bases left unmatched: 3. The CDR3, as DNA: TGTGCCTCTGGACAGGGGGCCGGAAACACCATATATTTT. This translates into CASGQGAGNTIYF.

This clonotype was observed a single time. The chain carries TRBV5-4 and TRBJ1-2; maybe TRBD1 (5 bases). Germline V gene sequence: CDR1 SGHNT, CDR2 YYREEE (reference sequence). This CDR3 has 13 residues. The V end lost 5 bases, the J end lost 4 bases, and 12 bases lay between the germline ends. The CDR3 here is CASSGGDAYGYTF. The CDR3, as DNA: TGTGCCAGCAGTGGGGGGGACGCCTATGGCTACACCTTC.

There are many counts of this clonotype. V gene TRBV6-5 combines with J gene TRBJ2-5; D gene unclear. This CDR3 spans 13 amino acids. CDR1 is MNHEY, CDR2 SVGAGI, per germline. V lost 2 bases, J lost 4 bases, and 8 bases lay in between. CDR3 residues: CASSYEVRETQYF. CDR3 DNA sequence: TGTGCCAGCAGTTACGAGGTTCGAGAGACCCAGTACTTC.